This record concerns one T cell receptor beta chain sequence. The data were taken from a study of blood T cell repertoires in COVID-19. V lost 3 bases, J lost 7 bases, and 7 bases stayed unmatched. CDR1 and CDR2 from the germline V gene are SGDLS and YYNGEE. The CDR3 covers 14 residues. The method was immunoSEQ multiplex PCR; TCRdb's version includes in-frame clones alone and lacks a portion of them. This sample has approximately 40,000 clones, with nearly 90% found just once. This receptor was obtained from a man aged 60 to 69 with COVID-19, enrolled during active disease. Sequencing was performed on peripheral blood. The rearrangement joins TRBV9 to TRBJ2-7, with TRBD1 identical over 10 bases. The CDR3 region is CASSAGQGYGEQYF. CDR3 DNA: TGTGCCAGCAGCGCGGGACAGGGGTATGGAGAGCAGTACTTC.